The 8 T cell receptor beta chains below were found in one sample sequenced in a study of vaccination and CD4 T cells after COVID-19. Cultured CD4+ T cell DNA underwent sequencing with the Oncomine TCR Beta short-read assay. TCRdb fed the PCR reads into MiXCR, producing one record per CDR3 protein. The data contain about 17,000 distinct CDR3 sequences, roughly 31% of them seen just once; the ten biggest clones take up about a sixth. Described treatment: 10-day PBMC culture with coronavirus spike peptide pools or control peptides (ViraFEST assay). These receptors are not linked to any known antigen. Input material: cultured CD4+ T cells from blood. The receptors stem from a human donor with COVID-19.

In its sample, this clonotype was seen a few times. The V and J genes are TRBV30 and TRBJ1-1, with D unclear. The CDR3 has 13 amino acids. The V end lost 0 bases, the J end lost 1 base, and 6 bases lay between the germline ends. CDR1 is GTSNPN, CDR2 SVGIG, per germline (reference sequence). The CDR3 loop reads CAWSVRQNTEAFF. The CDR3 DNA reads as TGTGCCTGGAGTGTACGACAGAACACTGAAGCTTTCTTT.

J is TRBJ2-5 and V is TRBV6-5; TRBD1 is a possible D gene (6 bases). The V end was cut by 2 bases, the J end by 3 bases, with 7 bases between. The CDR3 has 13 amino acids. The germline V gene has CDR1 MNHEY and CDR2 SVGAGI. DNA for the CDR3: TGTGCCAGCAGTTACCGGACAGAAGAGACCCAGTACTTC. This translates into CASSYRTEETQYF.

The genes are TRBV30 and TRBJ2-5; 9 positions match TRBD1. CDR3 length: 16 amino acids. The junction had 9 bases not matched to a gene; V was cut back by 0 bases and J by 4 bases. Germline CDR1 is GTSNPN and CDR2 is SVGIG (reference sequence). In DNA form, the CDR3 reads TGTGCCTGGAGTGTAGACCGGGACAGGGAGGGAGAGACCCAGTACTTC. Its protein product is CAWSVDRDREGETQYF.

The chain uses TRBV20-1 and TRBJ2-3, with 12 bases fitting TRBD2. V gave up 2 bases and J gave up 4 bases; unmatched junction bases: 7. The CDR3 covers 16 residues. Germline V CDR1 and CDR2: DFQATT, SNEGSKA (reference sequence). The chain's CDR3 is CSARSPSGGASDTQYF. CDR3 sequence (DNA): TGCAGTGCTAGATCTCCTAGCGGGGGGGCCTCAGATACGCAGTATTTT.

The chain employs TRBV28 and TRBJ2-1; 8 nucleotides align to TRBD2. V trimming: 8 bases; J trimming: 6 bases; junction bases outside the gene matches: 9. Germline CDR1 is MDHEN and CDR2 is SYDVKM. The CDR3 is 14 residues long. DNA for the CDR3: TGTGCCAGCGTCGCTAGCGGGCCCTCCAATGAGCAGTTCTTC. It codes for CASVASGPSNEQFF.

The chain couples TRBV7-3 to TRBJ1-2, with a weak D call TRBD1 (6 bases). The germline gives CDR1 SGHTA, CDR2 FQGTGA. The ends were cut back, 2 bases at V and 6 bases at J, with 22 bases in the middle. The CDR3 totals 17 residues. The CDR3 region is CASSLAHTQDRLDGYTF. CDR3 nucleotides: TGTGCCAGCAGCTTAGCCCACACACAGGACAGACTAGATGGCTACACCTTC.

The V and J genes are TRBV11-2 and TRBJ1-5; D gene ambiguous. Trimming left V 4 bases short and J 3 bases short, with 7 bases between. Germline V lookup: CDR1 SGHAT, CDR2 FQNNGV. This CDR3 region has 13 residues. The CDR3 region is CASSSGYNQPQHF. The CDR3 region has the DNA TGTGCCAGCAGCTCCGGATACAATCAGCCCCAGCATTTT.

Only a few counts were recorded for this clonotype. The CDR3 here is CATSRVSRGGEDTQYF. The CDR3 DNA follows: TGTGCCACCAGCAGAGTAAGCCGGGGGGGTGAGGATACGCAGTATTTT. This rearrangement joins TRBV15 to TRBJ2-3; 8 nucleotides match TRBD2. Germline CDR1 is LNHNV and CDR2 is YYDKDF (reference sequence). Germline trimming cut 1 base from V and 6 bases from J; bases unmatched to any gene: 9. The CDR3 consists of 16 residues.